This T cell receptor (beta chain) was captured by sequencing in a study of CD8 T cells in cerebrospinal fluid in Alzheimer's disease. General observations from the study: Healthy subjects less often had a clone of at least 3% than Alzheimer's patients. The largest CSF clone was proportionally bigger in mild cognitive impairment or Alzheimer's disease than controls.

TCRdb reprocessed the 10x single-cell sequencing reads, keeping one entry per CDR3 protein, no DNA. Reported are some 750 distinct CDR3 sequences; the ten largest clones contain roughly a fifth. Frequency places this clonotype as medium-sized. Its specificity is not known. A live/dead marker was used to sort live CSF cells for droplet sequencing. The CDR3 extends over 13 amino acids. Germline V gene sequence: CDR1 SQVTM, CDR2 ANQGSEA. The source material was cerebrospinal fluid. This receptor was identified in a human donor in good health. V usage is TRBV29-1 and J usage is TRBJ1-1; the D call from TCRdb, TRBD1, cannot be confirmed without DNA. CDR3 residues: CSVDGGQTTEAFF.